A single sample gave rise to the 19 T cell receptor beta chains below, sequenced in a study of T-cell memory formation after mild COVID-19. TCRdb recomputed calls from the 5' RACE reads with MiXCR, one row per CDR3 protein. Of fewer than 350,000 distinct CDR3 sequences in the sample, about 16% were seen once. Sequenced material: PBMCs or a T cell subset sorted from them (not recorded which). These TCRs come from a man between 18 and 35 years old who had mild COVID-19 (a few samples of this study predate the infection). Cell type and time point are not known.

The J gene is TRBJ1-2, the V gene TRBV19, with D maybe TRBD1 (6 bases). CDR3 length: 13 amino acids. Trimming pared 3 bases from V and 5 bases from J, leaving 10 bases between. Looked up from germline, CDR1 is LNHDA and CDR2 is SQIVND (reference sequence). The CDR3 nucleotides read TGTGCCAGTAGTATTAGTGGACAGTATGGCTACACCTTC. This encodes CASSISGQYGYTF.

This clonotype was detected only a few times. The chain couples TRBV7-8 to TRBJ2-2; a weak D match, TRBD2 (5 bases). Germline-derived CDR1 and CDR2 are SGHVS and FQNEAQ. V lost 6 bases and J lost 1, with 12 bases in between. The CDR3 totals 15 residues. CDR3 bases: TGTGCCAGCAGTACTAGGACGGAGAACACCGGGGAGCTGTTTTTT. Amino acids: CASSTRTENTGELFF.

The chain has TRBV20-1 and TRBJ1-4, with D tentatively TRBD1 (5 bases). Trimming left V 6 bases short and J 0 bases short, with 14 bases between. The CDR3 runs to 15 residues. The germline CDR1 and CDR2 sequences are DFQATT and SNEGSKA (reference sequence). The CDR3, as DNA: TGCAGTGCCCCGAGTGGGGACTCAACTAATGAAAAACTGTTTTTT. Encoded protein: CSAPSGDSTNEKLFF.

This clonotype was picked up a small number of times. The J gene is TRBJ2-5, the V gene TRBV15, with D possibly being TRBD1 (5 bases). Trimming removed 0 bases from V and 4 bases from J, with 12 bases in between. CDR1 and CDR2 from the germline V gene are LNHNV and YYDKDF (reference sequence). This CDR3 spans 15 amino acids. In DNA form, the CDR3 reads TGTGCCACCAGCAGAGATCTTGCAGGGTCAGAGACCCAGTACTTC. It encodes CATSRDLAGSETQYF. Full variable domain (rest looked up from reference TRBV15 and TRBJ2-5): DAMVIQNPRYQVTQFGKPVTLSCSQTLNHNVMYWYQQKSSQAPKLLFHYYDKDFNNEADTPDNFQSRRPNTSFCFLDIRSPGLGDTAMYLCATSRDLAGSETQYFGPGTRLLVL.

This chain links TRBV12-5 with TRBJ1-1; D call uncertain. CDR1 LGHNT and CDR2 FRNRAP come from the germline V gene. V lost 7 bases and J lost 0, with 12 bases in between. The CDR3 is 14 amino acids. The CDR3 spells CASALYGLNTEAFF. In nucleotides, the CDR3 is TGTGCTAGTGCGCTGTATGGCTTGAACACTGAAGCTTTCTTT.

The chain employs TRBV18 and TRBJ2-7; TRBD1 agrees at 8 bases. The CDR3 is 16 amino acids. V was pared by 3 bases and J by 0 bases, with 7 bases of the junction left unmatched. CDR1 is KGHSH, CDR2 LQKENI, per germline. The CDR3 nucleotides read TGTGCCAGCTCACCTCAGGACAGGGCCACCTCCTACGAGCAGTACTTC. The encoded protein is CASSPQDRATSYEQYF.

This clonotype has a handful of counts. The J gene is TRBJ2-1, the V gene TRBV4-3; 8 bases are a match to TRBD2. V lost 0 bases, J lost 1 base, and 2 bases stayed unmatched. CDR3 length: 16 residues. The germline V gene has CDR1 LGHNA and CDR2 YSLEER. The CDR3 spells CASSQEGGGSYNEQFF. The CDR3 DNA reads TGCGCCAGCAGCCAAGAGGGCGGGGGGTCCTACAATGAGCAGTTCTTC.

The J gene is TRBJ2-2, the V gene TRBV2; the match to TRBD1 covers 7 bases. The CDR3 spans 16 residues. From germline, CDR1 is SNHLY and CDR2 FYNNEI. With V trimmed by 1 base and J by 1 base, 3 bases remained unmatched. The CDR3 bases are TGTGCCAGCAGTGAAGGGGCAGGGGGGAACACCGGGGAGCTGTTTTTT. It translates to CASSEGAGGNTGELFF. The full variable domain, in which reference TRBV2 and TRBJ2-2 provide the parts outside the CDR3, is EPEVTQTPSHQVTQMGQEVILRCVPISNHLYFYWYRQILGQKVEFLVSFYNNEISEKSEIFDDQFSVERPDGSNFTLKIRSTKLEDSAMYFCASSEGAGGNTGELFFGEGSRLTVL.

This clonotype was observed a handful of times. The chain carries TRBV7-9 and TRBJ1-4, with TRBD1 matching 7 bases. The CDR3 consists of 18 residues. Unmatched junction bases numbered 14, after V lost 5 bases and J lost 2 bases. Germline V gene data show CDR1 as SEHNR and CDR2 as FQNEAQ (reference sequence). The CDR3 here is CASSARGILGPTNEKLFF. The CDR3 coding sequence is TGTGCCAGCAGCGCCAGGGGGATTCTGGGTCCGACTAATGAAAAACTGTTTTTT.

This clonotype was observed a handful of times. The chain uses TRBV9 and TRBJ2-1; D possibly corresponds to TRBD1 (6 bases). The CDR3 has 14 amino acids. CDR1 and CDR2 (germline): SGDLS, YYNGEE. V shed 0 bases and J shed 6 bases, with 10 bases lying between them. In DNA, the CDR3 is TGTGCCAGCAGCGTAGTTGGGGGCTCCAATGAGCAGTTCTTC. It codes for CASSVVGGSNEQFF. Complete variable domain (other parts from reference TRBV9 and TRBJ2-1): DSGVTQTPKHLITATGQRVTLRCSPRSGDLSVYWYQQSLDQGLQFLIQYYNGEERAKGNILERFSAQQFPDLHSELNLSSLELGDSALYFCASSVVGGSNEQFFGPGTRLTVL.

This clonotype was detected only a few times. The chain joins TRBV27 to TRBJ1-6; unclear D gene. The length of the CDR3 is 17 residues. V lost 7 bases to trimming and J lost 7 bases, with 23 bases between them. Per the germline V gene, CDR1 is MNHEY and CDR2 is SMNVEV (reference sequence). The CDR3 here is CASKDRFPGRKNSPLHF. The CDR3, as DNA: TGTGCCAGCAAGGATAGGTTCCCGGGGAGAAAGAATTCACCCCTCCACTTT.

This clonotype was counted a few times. V gene TRBV5-5 combines with J gene TRBJ2-7; 8 bases fit TRBD1. With V trimmed by 4 bases and J by 3 bases, 9 bases remained unmatched. Per germline, CDR1 SGHKS and CDR2 YYEKEE (reference sequence). The CDR3 runs 15 residues. The CDR3 reads CASSKGQGRIYEQYF. In DNA, the CDR3 is TGTGCCAGCAGCAAAGGACAGGGACGAATCTACGAGCAGTACTTC.

This clonotype was counted a few times. The chain joins TRBV4-3 to TRBJ1-5; D remains ambiguous. Trimming took 1 base from V and 2 from J, leaving 15 bases between them. CDR1 and CDR2 from the germline V gene are LGHNA and YSLEER. The CDR3 extends over 17 amino acids. CDR3 DNA: TGCGCCAGCAGCCAAGGCCTGAGTGTCCGGGGCAATCAGCCCCAGCATTTT. Translation gives CASSQGLSVRGNQPQHF.

This clonotype has a handful of counts. The chain employs TRBV4-1 and TRBJ2-1, with D perhaps TRBD1 (5 bases). Germline CDR1 and CDR2: MGHRA and YSYEKL. This CDR3 region has 14 residues. V gave up 4 bases and J gave up 4 bases, with 11 bases separating them. CDR3 residues: CASSLLRGYNEQFF. CDR3 nucleotide sequence: TGCGCCAGCAGCCTACTTAGGGGTTACAATGAGCAGTTCTTC.

The chain is built from TRBV7-9 and TRBJ2-5; D gene uncertain. There are 15 residues in the CDR3. With 5 bases removed from V and 5 bases from J, the gap between germline ends came to 18 bases. Germline-derived CDR1 and CDR2 are SEHNR and FQNEAQ (reference sequence). CDR3 amino acids: CASSLYAGSGETQYF. The CDR3 nucleotides read TGTGCCAGCAGCCTCTATGCCGGGTCCGGTGAGACCCAGTACTTC.

Ten or more counts support this clonotype. The chain links TRBV15 to TRBJ2-3; D is possibly TRBD1 or TRBD2 (6 bases each). The CDR3 spans 17 residues. The ends were cut back, 1 base at V and 2 bases at J, with 16 bases in the middle. Germline lookup yields CDR1 LNHNV and CDR2 YYDKDF (reference sequence). CDR3 sequence (DNA): TGTGCCACCAGCAGAGGGGGGAACGGGGGCCTCACAGATACGCAGTATTTT. This sequence encodes CATSRGGNGGLTDTQYF.

This clonotype was seen a few times. V usage is TRBV6-2 or TRBV6-3 and J usage is TRBJ2-4; 8 nucleotides align to TRBD1. Germline V gene lookup returns CDR1 MNHEY and CDR2 SVGEGT. The CDR3 contains 14 residues. V lost 7 bases and J lost 6; bases outside the gene matches: 8. Here the CDR3 DNA reads TGTGCCAGCAAGCCAGGACAGGGCAGAAACATTCAGTACTTC. Residues: CASKPGQGRNIQYF.

This clonotype was counted between two and nine times. The chain links TRBV15 to TRBJ2-7; D call uncertain. Trimming removed 0 bases at V and 1 base at J, with 10 bases between. The CDR3 totals 15 residues. In germline, CDR1 is LNHNV, CDR2 YYDKDF (reference sequence). The CDR3 is CATSRDWSSSYEQYF. For the CDR3, the DNA is TGTGCCACCAGCAGAGATTGGTCCTCTTCCTACGAGCAGTACTTC.

This clonotype was detected many times. This chain uses TRBV4-1 with TRBJ2-7, with 9 bases identical to TRBD2. The CDR3 sequence is 15 residues long. Germline CDR1 is MGHRA and CDR2 is YSYEKL. Trimming removed 4 bases from V and 2 bases from J; junction bases left unmatched: 6. CDR3 sequence: CASSLRGGGAYEQYF. The CDR3 coding sequence is TGCGCCAGCAGCCTTCGTGGCGGGGGGGCCTACGAGCAGTACTTC.